This TCR beta chain appears in the sequencing data of a study of cytomegalovirus exposure and HLA in healthy donors. Findings and caveats of the study: Later work found most CMV-associated TCR beta chains apparently HLA-restricted.

In the PCR, 60 Vbeta and 13 Jbeta primers were used. Profiled with immunoSEQ multiplex PCR; TCRdb holds only in-frame clones, not every one. The sample yields around 100,000 clones, about four fifths seen once. A note on this clone: What it binds is unknown.

Looked up from germline, CDR1 is SQVTM and CDR2 is ANQGSEA. The CDR3 is 13 residues long. Trimming removed 0 bases from V and 7 bases from J, with 13 bases in between. V gene TRBV29-1 combines with J gene TRBJ2-7; TRBD2 is a possible D gene (6 bases). The source material was PBMCs. The TCR was taken from a man younger than 35 in good health and CMV-seronegative. CDR3 DNA: TGCAGCGTTGAAGATCGAGCGGGTTGGGAGCAGTACTTC. Translating it yields CSVEDRAGWEQYF.